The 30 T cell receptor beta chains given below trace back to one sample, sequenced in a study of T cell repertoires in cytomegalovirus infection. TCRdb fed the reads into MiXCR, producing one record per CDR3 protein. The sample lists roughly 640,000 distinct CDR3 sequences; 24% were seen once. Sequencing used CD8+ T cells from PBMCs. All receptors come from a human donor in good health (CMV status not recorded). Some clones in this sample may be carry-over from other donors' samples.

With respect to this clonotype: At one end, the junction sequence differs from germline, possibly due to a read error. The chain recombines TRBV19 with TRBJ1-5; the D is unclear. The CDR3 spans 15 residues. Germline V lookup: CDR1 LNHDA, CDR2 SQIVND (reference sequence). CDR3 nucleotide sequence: TGTGCCAGTACGGGATTGTCTTACGGAAATCAGCCCCAACATTTT. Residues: CASTGLSYGNQPQHF.

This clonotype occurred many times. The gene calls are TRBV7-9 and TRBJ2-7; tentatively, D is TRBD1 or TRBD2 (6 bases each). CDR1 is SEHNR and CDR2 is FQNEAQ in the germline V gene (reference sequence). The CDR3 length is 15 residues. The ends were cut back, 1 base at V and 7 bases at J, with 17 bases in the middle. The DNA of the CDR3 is TGTGCCAGCAGCTTAGACGGGGGCGCAGCTTGGGAGCAGTACGTC. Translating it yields CASSLDGGAAWEQYV.

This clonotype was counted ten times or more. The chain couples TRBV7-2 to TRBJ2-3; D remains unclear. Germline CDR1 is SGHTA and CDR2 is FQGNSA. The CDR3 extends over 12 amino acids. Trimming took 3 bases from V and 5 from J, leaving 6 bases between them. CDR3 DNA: TGTGCCAGCAGCTTGTATGTAGATACGCAGTATTTT. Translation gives CASSLYVDTQYF. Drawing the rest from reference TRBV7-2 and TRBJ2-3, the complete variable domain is GAGVSQSPSNKVTEKGKDVELRCDPISGHTALYWYRQSLGQGLEFLIYFQGNSAPDKSGLPSDRFSAERTGGSVSTLTIQRTQQEDSAVYLCASSLYVDTQYFGPGTRLTVL.

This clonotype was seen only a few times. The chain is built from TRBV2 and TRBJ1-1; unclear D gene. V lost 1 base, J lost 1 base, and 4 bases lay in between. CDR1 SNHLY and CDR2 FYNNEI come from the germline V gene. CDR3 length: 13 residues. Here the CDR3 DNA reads TGTGCCAGCAGTGAAGTTTGGAACACTGAAGCTTTCTTT. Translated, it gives CASSEVWNTEAFF.

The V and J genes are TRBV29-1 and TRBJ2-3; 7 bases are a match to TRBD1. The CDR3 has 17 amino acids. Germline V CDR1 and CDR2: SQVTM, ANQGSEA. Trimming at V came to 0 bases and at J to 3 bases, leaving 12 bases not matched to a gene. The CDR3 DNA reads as TGCAGCGTTGAAGATCGTGGAAGACAGGGCGGAACAGATACGCAGTATTTT. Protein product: CSVEDRGRQGGTDTQYF.

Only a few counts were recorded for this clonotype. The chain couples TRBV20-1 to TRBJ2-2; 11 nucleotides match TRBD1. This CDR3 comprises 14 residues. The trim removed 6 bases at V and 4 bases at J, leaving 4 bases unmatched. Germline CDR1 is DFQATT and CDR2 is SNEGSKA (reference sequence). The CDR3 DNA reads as TGCAGTGCCCCCGGGACAGGGGGCACCGGGGAGCTGTTTTTT. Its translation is CSAPGTGGTGELFF.

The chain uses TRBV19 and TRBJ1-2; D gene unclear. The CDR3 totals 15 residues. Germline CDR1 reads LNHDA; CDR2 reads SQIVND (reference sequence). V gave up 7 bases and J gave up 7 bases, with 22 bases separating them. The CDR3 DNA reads TGTGCCAGTAATGCGGAAATTGGCGTAATTCGTGGCTACACCTTC. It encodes CASNAEIGVIRGYTF. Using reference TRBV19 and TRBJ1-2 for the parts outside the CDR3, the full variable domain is DGGITQSPKYLFRKEGQNVTLSCEQNLNHDAMYWYRQDPGQGLRLIYYSQIVNDFQKGDIAEGYSVSREKKESFPLTVTSAQKNPTAFYLCASNAEIGVIRGYTFGSGTRLTVV.

CDR3 sequence (DNA): TGTGCCATCAGTGACCCCAGAGTAGCGGGGGGCACAGATACGCAGTATTTT. Amino acid sequence: CAISDPRVAGGTDTQYF. This chain uses TRBV10-3 with TRBJ2-3; 9 bases are shared with TRBD2. J gave up 1 base and V 3 bases, and 8 bases lay outside the gene matches. Germline assignment: CDR1 ENHRY and CDR2 SYGVKD. This CDR3 is 17 amino acids long.

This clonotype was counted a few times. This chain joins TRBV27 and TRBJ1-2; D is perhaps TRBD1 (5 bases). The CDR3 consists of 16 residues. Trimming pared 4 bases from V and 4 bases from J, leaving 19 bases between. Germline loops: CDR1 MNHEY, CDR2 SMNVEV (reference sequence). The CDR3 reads CASSSREDTALYGYTF. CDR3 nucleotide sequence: TGTGCCAGCAGTTCTCGTGAGGACACAGCGCTCTATGGCTACACCTTC.

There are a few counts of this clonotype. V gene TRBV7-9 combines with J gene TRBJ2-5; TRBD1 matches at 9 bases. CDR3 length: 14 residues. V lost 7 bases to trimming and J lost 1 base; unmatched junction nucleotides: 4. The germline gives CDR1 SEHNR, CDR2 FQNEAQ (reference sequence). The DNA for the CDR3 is TGTGCCAGCACGGGACAGGGAAGCCAAGAGACCCAGTACTTC. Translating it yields CASTGQGSQETQYF.

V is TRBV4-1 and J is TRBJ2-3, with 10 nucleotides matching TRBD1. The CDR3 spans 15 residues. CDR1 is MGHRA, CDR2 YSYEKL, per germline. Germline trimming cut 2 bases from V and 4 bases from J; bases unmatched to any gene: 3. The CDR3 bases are TGCGCCAGCAGCCAATTAGACAGGGGGCCAGATACGCAGTATTTT. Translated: CASSQLDRGPDTQYF.

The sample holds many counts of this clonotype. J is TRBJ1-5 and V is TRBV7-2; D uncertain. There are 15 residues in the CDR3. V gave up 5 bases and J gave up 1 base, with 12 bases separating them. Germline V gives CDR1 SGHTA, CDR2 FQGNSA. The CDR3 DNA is TGTGCCAGCAGCCCCGGCAGATCAAGCAATCAGCCCCAGCATTTT. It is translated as CASSPGRSSNQPQHF.

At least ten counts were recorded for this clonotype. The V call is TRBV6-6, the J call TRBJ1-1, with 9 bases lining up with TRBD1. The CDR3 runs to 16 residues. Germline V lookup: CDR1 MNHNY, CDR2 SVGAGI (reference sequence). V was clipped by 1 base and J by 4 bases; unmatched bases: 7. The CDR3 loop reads CASSYWAGTGSTEAFF. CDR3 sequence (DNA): TGTGCCAGCAGTTACTGGGCGGGGACAGGGTCCACTGAAGCTTTCTTT.

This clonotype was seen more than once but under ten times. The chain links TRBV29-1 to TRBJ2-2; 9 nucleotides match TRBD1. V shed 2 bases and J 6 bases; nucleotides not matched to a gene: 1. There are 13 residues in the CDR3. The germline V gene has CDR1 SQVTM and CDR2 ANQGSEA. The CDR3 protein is CSVERQGAGELFF. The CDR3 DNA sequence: TGCAGCGTTGAAAGACAGGGGGCCGGGGAGCTGTTTTTT.

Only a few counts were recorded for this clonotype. Here the CDR3 DNA reads TGTGCCAGCAGTTACTTCGGGCACAGGGAGAAGGATCAGCCCCAGCATTTT. This codes for CASSYFGHREKDQPQHF. This chain joins TRBV6-2 or TRBV6-3 and TRBJ1-5, with D possibly TRBD1 on 6 matching bases. V was trimmed by 1 base and J by 5 bases, leaving 18 bases between them. CDR1 is MNHEY, CDR2 SVGEGT, per germline. The CDR3 is 17 residues long.

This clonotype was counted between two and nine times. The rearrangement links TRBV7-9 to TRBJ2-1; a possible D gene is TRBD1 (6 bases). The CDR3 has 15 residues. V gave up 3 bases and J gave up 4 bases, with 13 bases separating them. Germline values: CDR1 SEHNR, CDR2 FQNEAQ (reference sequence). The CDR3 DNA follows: TGTGCCAGCAGCTTCCCCTTGAGGGGGTACAATGAGCAGTTCTTC. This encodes CASSFPLRGYNEQFF.

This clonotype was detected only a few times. Here the CDR3 reads CASSLQAEAETQYF. The CDR3 region has the DNA TGTGCCAGCAGCCTACAGGCGGAGGCAGAGACCCAGTACTTC. The rearrangement uses TRBV12-3 or TRBV12-4 and TRBJ2-5; D might be TRBD1 or TRBD2, each matching 5 bases. Deletions cut 6 bases from V and 4 bases from J, with 15 bases between. The CDR3 spans 14 residues.

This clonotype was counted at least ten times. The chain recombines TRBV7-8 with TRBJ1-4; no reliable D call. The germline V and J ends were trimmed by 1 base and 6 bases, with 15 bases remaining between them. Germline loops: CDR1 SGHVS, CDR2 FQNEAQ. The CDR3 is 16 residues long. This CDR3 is CASSLVVGRMDEKLFF. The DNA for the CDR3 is TGTGCCAGCAGCTTAGTAGTGGGGAGGATGGATGAAAAACTGTTTTTT.

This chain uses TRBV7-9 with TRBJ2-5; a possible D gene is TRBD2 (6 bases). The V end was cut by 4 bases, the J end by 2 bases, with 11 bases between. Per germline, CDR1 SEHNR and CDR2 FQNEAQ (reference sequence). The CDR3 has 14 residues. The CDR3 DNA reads TGTGCCAGCAGCTACGCGGGACTTCAAGAGACCCAGTACTTC. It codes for CASSYAGLQETQYF.

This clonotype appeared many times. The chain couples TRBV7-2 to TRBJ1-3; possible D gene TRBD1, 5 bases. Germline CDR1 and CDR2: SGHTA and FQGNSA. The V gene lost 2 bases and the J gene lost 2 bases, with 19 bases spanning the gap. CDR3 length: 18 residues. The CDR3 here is CASSLRPPTVSAGNTIYF. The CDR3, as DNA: TGTGCCAGCAGCTTACGCCCCCCGACAGTAAGCGCTGGAAACACCATATATTTT.

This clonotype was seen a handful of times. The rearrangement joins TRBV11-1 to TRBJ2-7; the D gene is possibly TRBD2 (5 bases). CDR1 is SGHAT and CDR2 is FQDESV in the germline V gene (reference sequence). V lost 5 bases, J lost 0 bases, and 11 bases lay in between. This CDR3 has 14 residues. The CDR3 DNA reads TGTGCCAGCAGCACCCTGGAGGCCTCCTACGAGCAGTACGTC. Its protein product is CASSTLEASYEQYV.

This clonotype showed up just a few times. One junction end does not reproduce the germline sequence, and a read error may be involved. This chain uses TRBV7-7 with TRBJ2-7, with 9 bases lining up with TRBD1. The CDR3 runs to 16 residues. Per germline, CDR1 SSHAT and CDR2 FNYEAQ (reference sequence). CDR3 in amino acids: CASSPWTGESSYEQYF. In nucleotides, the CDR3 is TGTGCTAGCAGCCCCTGGACAGGGGAATCATCCTACGAGCAGTACTTC.

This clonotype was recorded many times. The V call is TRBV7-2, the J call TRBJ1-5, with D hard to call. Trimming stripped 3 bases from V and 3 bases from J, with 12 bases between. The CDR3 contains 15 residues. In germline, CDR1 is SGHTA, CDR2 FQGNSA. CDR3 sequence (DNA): TGTGCCAGCAGCTTTACCGAAAGCCTCAATCAGCCCCAGCATTTT. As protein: CASSFTESLNQPQHF.

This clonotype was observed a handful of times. CDR3 loop: CSARVLSPTLSYNEQFF. The CDR3 DNA reads as TGCAGTGCTAGAGTCTTAAGCCCAACCCTCTCCTACAATGAGCAGTTCTTC. The chain carries TRBV20-1 and TRBJ2-1, with no clear D. CDR3 length: 17 residues. Germline-derived CDR1 and CDR2 are DFQATT and SNEGSKA (reference sequence). The V and J ends lost 1 base and 0 bases respectively, with 16 bases between them.

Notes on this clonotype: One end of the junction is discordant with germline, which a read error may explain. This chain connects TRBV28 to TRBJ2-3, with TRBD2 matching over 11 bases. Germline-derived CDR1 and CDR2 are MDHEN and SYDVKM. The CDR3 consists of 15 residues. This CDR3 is CASSFSSGGLDMQYF. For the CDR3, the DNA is TGTGCCAGCAGTTTTTCTAGCGGGGGGTTGGATATGCAGTATTTT.

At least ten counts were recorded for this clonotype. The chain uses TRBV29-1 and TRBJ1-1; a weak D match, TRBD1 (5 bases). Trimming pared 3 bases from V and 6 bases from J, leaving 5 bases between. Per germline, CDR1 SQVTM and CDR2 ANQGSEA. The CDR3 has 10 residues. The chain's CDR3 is CSVEGPEAFF. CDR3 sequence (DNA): TGCAGCGTTGAGGGACCTGAAGCTTTCTTT. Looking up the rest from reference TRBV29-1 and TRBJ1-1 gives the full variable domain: SAVISQKPSRDICQRGTSLTIQCQVDSQVTMMFWYRQQPGQSLTLIATANQGSEATYESGFVIDKFPISRPNLTFSTLTVSNMSPEDSSIYLCSVEGPEAFFGQGTRLTVV.

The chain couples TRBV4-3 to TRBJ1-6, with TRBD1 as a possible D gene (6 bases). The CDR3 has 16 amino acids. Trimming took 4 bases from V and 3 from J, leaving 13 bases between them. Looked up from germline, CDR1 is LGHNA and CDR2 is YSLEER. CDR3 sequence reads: CASSRTQGLYNSPLHF. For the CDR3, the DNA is TGCGCCAGCAGCCGAACACAGGGCCTCTATAATTCACCCCTCCACTTT.

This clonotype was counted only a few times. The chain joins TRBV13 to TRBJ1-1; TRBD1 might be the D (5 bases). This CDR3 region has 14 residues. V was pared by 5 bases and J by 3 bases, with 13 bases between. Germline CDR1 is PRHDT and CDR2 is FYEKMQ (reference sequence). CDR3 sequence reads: CASSPGLTYTEAFF. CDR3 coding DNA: TGTGCCAGCAGCCCGGGACTGACGTACACTGAAGCTTTCTTT. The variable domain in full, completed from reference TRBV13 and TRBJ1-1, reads AAGVIQSPRHLIKEKRETATLKCYPIPRHDTVYWYQQGPGQDPQFLISFYEKMQSDKGSIPDRFSAQQFSDYHSELNMSSLELGDSALYFCASSPGLTYTEAFFGQGTRLTVV.

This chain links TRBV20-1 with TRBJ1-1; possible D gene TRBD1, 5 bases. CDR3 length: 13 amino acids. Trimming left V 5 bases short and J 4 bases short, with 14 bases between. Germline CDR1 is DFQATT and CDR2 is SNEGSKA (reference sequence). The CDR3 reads CSASRGVFTEAFF. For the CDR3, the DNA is TGCAGTGCTTCAAGAGGGGTATTCACTGAAGCTTTCTTT.

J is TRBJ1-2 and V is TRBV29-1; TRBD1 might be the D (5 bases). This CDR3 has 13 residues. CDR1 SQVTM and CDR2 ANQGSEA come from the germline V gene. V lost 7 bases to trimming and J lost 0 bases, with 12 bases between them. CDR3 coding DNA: TGCAGCGCCCTGACAGAGCCTAACTATGGCTACACCTTC. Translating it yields CSALTEPNYGYTF.